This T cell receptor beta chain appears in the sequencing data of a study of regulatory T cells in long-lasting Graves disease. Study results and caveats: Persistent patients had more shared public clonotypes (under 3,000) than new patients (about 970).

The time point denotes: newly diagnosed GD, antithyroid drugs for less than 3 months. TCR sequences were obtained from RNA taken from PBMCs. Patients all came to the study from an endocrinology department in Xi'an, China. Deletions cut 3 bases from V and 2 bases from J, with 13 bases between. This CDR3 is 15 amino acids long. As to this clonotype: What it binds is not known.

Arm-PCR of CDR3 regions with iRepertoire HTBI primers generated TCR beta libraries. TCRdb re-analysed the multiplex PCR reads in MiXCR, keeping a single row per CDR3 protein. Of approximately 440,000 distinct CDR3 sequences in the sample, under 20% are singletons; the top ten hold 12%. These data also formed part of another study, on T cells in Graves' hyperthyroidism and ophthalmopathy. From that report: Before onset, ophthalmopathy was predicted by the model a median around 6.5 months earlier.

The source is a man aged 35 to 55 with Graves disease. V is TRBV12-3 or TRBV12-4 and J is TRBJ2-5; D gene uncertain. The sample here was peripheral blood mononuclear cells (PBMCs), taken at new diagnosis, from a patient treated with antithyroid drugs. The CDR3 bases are TGTGCCAGCAGTTTGAACCCCAAAGGGCAAGAGACCCAGTACTTC. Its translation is CASSLNPKGQETQYF.